Listed below are T cell receptor beta chains from one sample, sequenced in a study of T-cell memory formation after mild COVID-19. Via MiXCR, TCRdb re-called the 5' RACE reads, giving one row per CDR3 protein. This sample yields about 400,000 distinct CDR3 sequences, of which 23% are seen a single time; around 13% belongs to the top ten. The source material was PBMCs or a T cell subset sorted from them (not recorded which). The receptor set was obtained from an adult woman who had mild COVID-19 (a few samples of this study predate the infection). Cell type and time point are not known. CDR3s include the opening cysteine and the closing phenylalanine or tryptophan. The D gene is left open where the match is weak. A row's size may be missing; if present it is once, few, many or a size class.

size | J | length | V | D | CDR3 | DNA
few | TRBJ2-1 | 15 | TRBV6-5 | TRBD2 | CASELSSGRGNEQFF | TGTGCCAGCGAACTATCCAGCGGGAGGGGCAATGAGCAGTTCTTC
few | TRBJ2-1 | 15 | TRBV5-1 | . | CASSLEGGPTNEQFF | TGCGCCAGCAGCTTGGAGGGGGGCCCAACCAATGAGCAGTTCTTC
. | TRBJ1-6 | 13 | TRBV5-1 | . | CASGAGGNSPLHF | TGCGCCAGCGGGGCAGGCGGTAATTCACCCCTCCACTTT
. | TRBJ1-4 | 14 | TRBV4-1 | . | CASSQEGRREKLFF | TGCGCCAGCAGCCAAGAAGGGAGGCGGGAAAAACTGTTTTTT
. | TRBJ2-5 | 15 | TRBV4-2 | TRBD2 | CASSQAGTSRQTQYF | TGTGCCAGCAGCCAAGCCGGGACTAGCCGGCAGACCCAGTACTTC
few | TRBJ2-3 | 16 | TRBV5-1 | . | CASSRNPGGQGDTQYF | TGCGCCAGCAGCCGAAACCCCGGGGGGCAGGGAGATACGCAGTATTTT
. | TRBJ2-7 | 14 | TRBV4-3 | TRBD1 | CASSLDRVGGEQYF | TGCGCCAGCAGCCTAGACAGGGTCGGAGGCGAGCAGTACTTC
few | TRBJ2-3 | 19 | TRBV7-9 | . | CASSYPQTILLGFTDTQYF | TGTGCCAGCAGCTACCCACAGACGATTCTTCTCGGATTCACAGATACGCAGTATTTT
few | TRBJ2-4 | 14 | TRBV5-1 | . | CASSRAEAKNIQYF | TGCGCCAGCAGCCGAGCCGAGGCCAAAAACATTCAGTACTTC
few | TRBJ1-1 | 15 | TRBV4-2 | TRBD1 | CASSQAGTGDTEAFF | TGTGCCAGCAGCCAAGCCGGGACAGGGGACACTGAAGCTTTCTTT
. | TRBJ2-7 | 14 | TRBV19 | . | CASSIVGQPYEQYF | TGTGCCAGTAGTATAGTTGGGCAGCCCTACGAGCAGTACTTC
few | TRBJ2-4 | 16 | TRBV5-5 | . | CASSLVVSAAKNIQYF | TGTGCCAGCAGCTTGGTGGTGTCAGCAGCCAAAAACATTCAGTACTTC
. | TRBJ2-7 | 14 | TRBV5-1 | TRBD1 | CASRRDRVYYEQYF | TGCGCCAGCAGGCGGGACAGGGTTTACTACGAGCAGTACTTC
. | TRBJ1-6 | 18 | TRBV4-2 | . | CASSQDSGGESYNSPLHF | TGTGCCAGCAGCCAAGATTCTGGTGGTGAATCCTATAATTCACCCCTCCACTTT
many | TRBJ2-7 | 12 | TRBV5-1 | . | CASTDYGDEQYF | TGCGCCAGTACGGACTACGGGGACGAGCAGTACTTC
few | TRBJ2-1 | 16 | TRBV25-1 | TRBD2 | CASSDWTSGRSNEQFF | TGTGCCAGCAGTGATTGGACTAGCGGGAGGTCCAATGAGCAGTTCTTC
. | TRBJ1-6 | 16 | TRBV5-5 | . | CASSLGKRGWYSPLHF | TGTGCCAGCAGCTTGGGGAAAAGGGGGTGGTATTCACCCCTCCACTTT
. | TRBJ2-2 | 15 | TRBV4-1 | TRBD1 | CASSQRQGDTGELFF | TGCGCCAGCAGCCAACGACAGGGGGACACCGGGGAGCTGTTTTTT
. | TRBJ2-3 | 15 | TRBV12-3/TRBV12-4 | . | CASSSTRVGTDTQYF | TGTGCCAGCAGCTCGACTAGGGTTGGCACAGATACGCAGTATTTT
. | TRBJ2-7 | 12 | TRBV28 | . | CASRSARDLQYF | TGTGCCAGCAGATCCGCCCGGGACTTGCAGTACTTC
. | TRBJ2-7 | 14 | TRBV20-1 | TRBD1 | CSARSRDSSYEQYF | TGCAGTGCTAGAAGCCGGGACAGCTCCTACGAGCAGTACTTC
few | TRBJ1-5 | 13 | TRBV30 | . | CAWSVTGSQPQHF | TGTGCCTGGAGTGTAACGGGATCCCAGCCCCAGCATTTT
few | TRBJ2-1 | 14 | TRBV24-1 | . | CATSGGTPGNEQFF | TGTGCCACCAGTGGGGGGACTCCTGGCAATGAGCAGTTCTTC
. | TRBJ2-7 | 12 | TRBV10-3 | . | CAIGSDSYEQYF | TGTGCCATCGGTAGCGACTCCTACGAGCAGTACTTC
. | TRBJ2-1 | 17 | TRBV15 | . | CATSRVEYLAPGNEQFF | TGTGCCACCAGCAGAGTAGAATATCTAGCTCCTGGCAATGAGCAGTTCTTC
. | TRBJ2-1 | 17 | TRBV4-1 | . | CASSPLYGQSSYNEQFF | TGCGCCAGCAGCCCGCTATATGGGCAAAGCTCCTACAATGAGCAGTTCTTC
. | TRBJ2-7 | 15 | TRBV5-5 | . | CASSSPAGAPYEQYF | TGTGCCAGCAGCTCGCCTGCTGGGGCCCCCTACGAGCAGTACTTC
. | TRBJ2-3 | 15 | TRBV5-4 | . | CASSWGSIGSDTQYF | TGTGCCAGCAGCTGGGGGTCTATAGGATCTGATACGCAGTATTTT
. | TRBJ2-7 | 11 | TRBV20-1 | . | CSASGTNEQYF | TGCAGTGCCAGTGGCACTAACGAGCAGTACTTC
few | TRBJ2-7 | 16 | TRBV4-1 | TRBD1 | CASSRWTGEGSYEQYF | TGCGCCAGCAGCCGTTGGACAGGCGAAGGGTCCTACGAGCAGTACTTC
few | TRBJ1-1 | 14 | TRBV5-1 | TRBD1 | CASSPDRVMTEAFF | TGCGCCAGCAGCCCCGACAGGGTGATGACTGAAGCTTTCTTT
. | TRBJ2-2 | 13 | TRBV5-1 | TRBD2 | CASAGGATGELFF | TGCGCCAGCGCGGGGGGCGCCACCGGGGAGCTGTTTTTT
. | TRBJ1-1 | 14 | TRBV6-2/TRBV6-3 | . | CASRTLTQNTEAFF | TGTGCCAGCAGAACTCTGACGCAGAACACTGAAGCTTTCTTT
many | TRBJ2-3 | 15 | TRBV7-2 | . | CASSLRRERTDTQYF | TGTGCCAGCAGCTTGAGGCGGGAAAGGACAGATACGCAGTATTTT